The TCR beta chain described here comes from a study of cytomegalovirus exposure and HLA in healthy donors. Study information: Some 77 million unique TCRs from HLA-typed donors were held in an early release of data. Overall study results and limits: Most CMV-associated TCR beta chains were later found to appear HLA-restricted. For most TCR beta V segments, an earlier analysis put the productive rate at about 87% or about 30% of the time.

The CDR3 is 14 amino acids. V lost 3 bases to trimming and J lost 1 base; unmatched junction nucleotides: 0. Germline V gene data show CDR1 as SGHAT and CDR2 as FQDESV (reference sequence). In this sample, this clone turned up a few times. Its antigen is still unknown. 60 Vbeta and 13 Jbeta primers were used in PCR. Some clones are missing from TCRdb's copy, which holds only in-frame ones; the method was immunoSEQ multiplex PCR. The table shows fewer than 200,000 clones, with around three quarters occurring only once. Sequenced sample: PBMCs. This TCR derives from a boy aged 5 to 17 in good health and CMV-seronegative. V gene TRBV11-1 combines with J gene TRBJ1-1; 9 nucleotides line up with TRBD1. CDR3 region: CASSLDRGNTEAFF. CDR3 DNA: TGTGCCAGCAGCTTGGACAGGGGGAACACTGAAGCTTTCTTT. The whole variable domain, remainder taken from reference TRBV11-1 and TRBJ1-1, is EAEVAQSPRYKITEKSQAVAFWCDPISGHATLYWYRQILGQGPELLVQFQDESVVDDSQLPKDRFSAERLKGVDSTLKIQPAELGDSAMYLCASSLDRGNTEAFFGQGTRLTVV.